This T cell receptor (beta chain) emerged from a study of beta chain features in type 1 diabetes. Broader study findings: The similarity of naive, central memory and Treg TCRB repertoires appeared greater among patients than among healthy donors.

This clone came up a few times. Its cognate antigen is unknown. Trimming took 2 bases from V and 3 from J, leaving 17 bases between them. Germline V gives CDR1 SGDLS, CDR2 YYNGEE. This CDR3 has 16 residues. The entirety of the isolated RNA underwent reverse transcription, so expressed TCRB transcripts were sequenced. TCRdb's copy holds only in-frame clones and misses some; the assay was immunoSEQ multiplex PCR. The sample holds roughly 400,000 clones, 11% to 15% seen once. The specimen sequenced was naive CD4+ T cells from blood. The TCR sequence derives from a man aged 25-40 years in good health. The chain employs TRBV9 and TRBJ2-5; perhaps TRBD2 as D (6 bases). In DNA, the CDR3 is TGTGCCAGCAGCGTTTCGCTAGCGAGGATCGAAGAGACCCAGTACTTC. Its translation: CASSVSLARIEETQYF.